Presented here are 8 T cell receptor beta chains from one specimen sequenced in a study of radiation and T cells in renal cell carcinoma. Sequencing used immunoSEQ multiplex PCR; TCRdb keeps in-frame clones, though not all of them. The repertoire has roughly 130,000 clones, 70% to 90% of them found once; the top ten carry 1.9%. Described time point: blood 2 weeks post-SBRT. The treatment here: 15 Gy SBRT to primary tumor, nephrectomy 4 weeks later. The sample in question was blood, obtained from a patient whose treatment included radiotherapy and nephrectomy. The receptors stem from a woman aged 60-70 years with renal cell carcinoma.

The sample holds one count of this clone. The chain recombines TRBV6-5 with TRBJ2-3; unclear D gene. Germline CDR1 MNHEY, CDR2 SVGAGI. The CDR3 runs to 11 residues. Trimming took off 5 bases at V and 6 bases at J, with 6 bases between the two ends. The CDR3 coding sequence is TGTGCCAGCAGTCTTTACGATACGCAGTATTTT. Translating gives CASSLYDTQYF.

This chain uses TRBV4-2 with TRBJ2-7; unclear D gene. The ends were cut back, 3 bases at V and 5 bases at J, with 14 bases in the middle. This CDR3 has 14 amino acids. The germline V gene encodes CDR1 LGHNA and CDR2 YNFKEQ. CDR3 sequence (DNA): TGTGCCAGCAGCCAGGCCCTGACCCCGGACGAGCAGTACTTC. This encodes CASSQALTPDEQYF.

This clone was found a few times. The chain employs TRBV6-6 and TRBJ1-1; D is ambiguous. V lost 3 bases, J lost 7 bases, and 6 bases lay in between. Germline V gene lookup returns CDR1 MNHNY and CDR2 SVGAGI (reference sequence). The CDR3 is 11 amino acids. Here the CDR3 reads CASSYIREAFF. CDR3 DNA: TGTGCCAGCAGTTATATCCGTGAAGCTTTCTTT.

The chain employs TRBV5-1 and TRBJ2-1; unclear D gene. V lost 9 bases to trimming and J lost 3 bases, with 13 bases between them. CDR3 length: 13 amino acids. CDR1 and CDR2 from the germline V gene are SGHRS and YFSETQ. As DNA, the CDR3 is TGCGCCACCAAAACACCCAACTACAATGAGCAGTTCTTC. This sequence encodes CATKTPNYNEQFF.

The chain uses TRBV4-1 and TRBJ1-1; 8 nucleotides agree with TRBD1. The germline CDR1 and CDR2 sequences are MGHRA and YSYEKL. The CDR3 contains 15 residues. Trimming cost V 3 bases and J 4 bases; bases outside gene matches: 7. The CDR3 sequence: CASSHLGQGVTEAFF. Written as DNA, the CDR3 is TGCGCCAGCAGCCACCTAGGACAGGGCGTCACTGAAGCTTTCTTT.

This chain uses TRBV5-1 with TRBJ1-2; D is undetermined. The CDR3 contains 16 residues. Germline assignment: CDR1 SGHRS and CDR2 YFSETQ. V lost 0 bases and J lost 1, with 13 bases in between. Here the CDR3 reads CASSLEYGEDNYGYTF. The CDR3, as DNA: TGCGCCAGCAGCTTGGAGTACGGGGAGGATAACTATGGCTACACCTTC.

This clone was seen only a few times. The chain combines TRBV7-3 with TRBJ2-1; D uncertain. Trimming shortened V by 0 bases and J by 6 bases, and 12 bases separated the two germline ends. The V gene's germline CDR1 is SGHTA and CDR2 FQGTGA. The CDR3 has 15 amino acids. The DNA for the CDR3 is TGTGCCAGCAGCTTAACTCTAGGCGGTTTCAATGAGCAGTTCTTC. Protein sequence: CASSLTLGGFNEQFF.

The chain combines TRBV4-1 with TRBJ1-2; no firm D call. Trimming took 0 bases from V and 10 from J, leaving 18 bases between them. Germline loops: CDR1 MGHRA, CDR2 YSYEKL. The CDR3 consists of 15 residues. The CDR3: CASSQDPSRNYVYTF. For the CDR3, the DNA is TGCGCCAGCAGCCAAGATCCCTCCAGGAACTACGTCTACACCTTC.